These 10 T cell receptor beta chains share one sample of origin, sequenced in a study of early T cells in non-severe SARS-CoV-2 infection. TCRdb passed the 5' RACE reads through MiXCR, listing each CDR3 protein once. Among 55,000 to 75,000 distinct CDR3 sequences listed, around an eighth were seen once. Sequencing input: whole blood. The source is an adult who was a healthcare worker with PCR-confirmed SARS-CoV-2 infection or an uninfected control (not recorded which).

In its sample, this clonotype was seen many times. J is TRBJ1-4 and V is TRBV2; D is unclear. V was cut by 4 bases and J by 8 bases, with 11 bases left in between. The germline CDR1 and CDR2 sequences are SNHLY and FYNNEI. The CDR3 is made up of 13 amino acids. CDR3 loop: CASSVREGEKLFF. The CDR3 DNA follows: TGTGCCAGCAGTGTCCGGGAGGGAGAAAAACTGTTTTTT.

This clonotype has ten or more counts. This chain joins TRBV12-3 or TRBV12-4 and TRBJ1-1, with D hard to call. V was shortened by 1 base and J by 1 base, with 16 bases between the two germline ends. The CDR3 is 17 residues long. CDR3 DNA: TGTGCCAGCAGTTTAGTGTCCGGGTCTGAGAGGAACACTGAAGCTTTCTTT. Protein sequence: CASSLVSGSERNTEAFF.

This clonotype was recorded many times. The chain recombines TRBV27 with TRBJ2-7; TRBD2 is a possible D gene (6 bases). The germline V and J ends were trimmed by 5 bases and 0 bases, with 14 bases remaining between them. CDR3 length: 15 amino acids. The germline gives CDR1 MNHEY, CDR2 SMNVEV (reference sequence). This CDR3 reads CASSPIAESSYEQYF. In DNA form, the CDR3 reads TGTGCCAGCAGTCCTATAGCGGAGAGCTCCTACGAGCAGTACTTC.

This clonotype occurred many times. The chain carries TRBV5-1 and TRBJ1-4, with D tentatively TRBD1 (6 bases). Trimming took 5 bases from V and 4 from J, leaving 21 bases between them. Germline CDR1 reads SGHRS; CDR2 reads YFSETQ. The CDR3 extends over 17 amino acids. Here the CDR3 reads CASSSTGIQTLNEKLFF. CDR3 bases: TGCGCCAGCAGTTCTACAGGGATCCAGACCCTTAATGAAAAACTGTTTTTT.

This clonotype has a count of ten or more. V is TRBV7-9 and J is TRBJ2-6; D gene ambiguous. V shed 5 bases and J shed 1 base, with 15 bases lying between them. Per the germline V gene, CDR1 is SEHNR and CDR2 is FQNEAQ (reference sequence). The CDR3 has 17 amino acids. The CDR3 DNA follows: TGTGCCAGCAGCATCCTTAGAGACGAGTCTGGGGCCAACGTCCTGACTTTC. Protein sequence: CASSILRDESGANVLTF. The complete variable domain, with remaining parts taken from reference TRBV7-9 and TRBJ2-6, reads DTGVSQNPRHKITKRGQNVTFRCDPISEHNRLYWYRQTLGQGPEFLTYFQNEAQLEKSRLLSDRFSAERPKGSFSTLEIQRTEQGDSAMYLCASSILRDESGANVLTFGAGSRLTVL.

Concerning this clonotype itself: This could be a read error, since a much larger clone is one nucleotide away. The chain links TRBV9 to TRBJ1-1; 7 bases are a match to TRBD1. The CDR3 has 13 residues. V was clipped by 7 bases and J by 5 bases; unmatched bases: 8. CDR1 SGDLS and CDR2 YYNGEE come from the germline V gene. The DNA of the CDR3 is TGTGCCAGCGGCGGACAGGCAAGGACTGAAGCTTTCTTT. Encoded protein: CASGGQARTEAFF.

This clonotype was detected ten times or more. J is TRBJ2-2 and V is TRBV30, with D possibly matching TRBD2 (6 bases). Per the germline V gene, CDR1 is GTSNPN and CDR2 is SVGIG (reference sequence). Deletions cut 2 bases from V and 6 bases from J, with 16 bases between. The CDR3 spans 15 residues. The CDR3: CAWSLLGGGSGELFF. CDR3 DNA sequence: TGTGCCTGGAGTCTCCTTGGCGGAGGGTCCGGGGAGCTGTTTTTT.

In its sample, this clonotype was seen many times. This chain joins TRBV25-1 and TRBJ1-5; D is unresolved. CDR1 is MGHDK and CDR2 is SYGVNS in the germline V gene. This CDR3 region has 14 residues. Trimming took off 4 bases at V and 2 bases at J, with 9 bases between the two ends. DNA for the CDR3: TGTGCCAGCAGTGCTAGCGGTGGCAATCAGCCCCAGCATTTT. This translates into CASSASGGNQPQHF.

This clonotype appeared many times. The rearrangement links TRBV12-3 or TRBV12-4 to TRBJ1-3, with TRBD1 matching over 7 bases. Germline trimming cut 7 bases from V and 4 bases from J; bases unmatched to any gene: 4. This CDR3 is 13 amino acids long. The CDR3 DNA reads TGTGCCAGCACGGGACAGTACGGAAACACCATATATTTT. Residues: CASTGQYGNTIYF.

This clonotype was counted between two and nine times. This chain joins TRBV28 and TRBJ2-2; 11 bases map to TRBD2. V dropped 2 bases and J dropped 7; count of bases not matched to a gene: 3. This CDR3 has 15 residues. Per germline, CDR1 MDHEN and CDR2 SYDVKM. The CDR3 reads CASSLELAGDGELFF. CDR3 sequence (DNA): TGTGCCAGCAGTTTAGAACTAGCGGGAGACGGGGAGCTGTTTTTT.